The next 27 T cell receptor beta chains were all read from a single sample in a study of long-term antiretroviral therapy in people with HIV. This was the immunoSEQ v3.0 assay at survey level. Assay used: immunoSEQ multiplex PCR; TCRdb lists only in-frame clones, some missing. The sample includes about 48,000 clones, about 81% of them seen just once. Sequenced material: unsorted PBMCs, taken 0.8 years after starting antiretroviral therapy. The receptors originated from a woman in her late teens or twenties with HIV.

The chain links TRBV11-3 to TRBJ2-7, with TRBD2 matching over 7 bases. Germline V gene data show CDR1 as SGHNT and CDR2 as YENEEA. Unmatched junction bases numbered 13, after V lost 5 bases and J lost 6 bases. This CDR3 has 15 residues. CDR3 protein: CASSESAGESLEQYF. DNA for the CDR3: TGTGCCAGCAGCGAATCGGCGGGAGAATCCCTCGAGCAGTACTTC.

The chain employs TRBV10-3 and TRBJ2-1; the D is unclear. CDR1 is ENHRY and CDR2 is SYGVKD in the germline V gene. The CDR3 is 12 amino acids. Trimming shortened V by 7 bases and J by 3 bases, and 7 bases separated the two germline ends. The CDR3 sequence: CAIKAVYNEQFF. CDR3 DNA sequence: TGTGCCATCAAGGCTGTCTACAATGAGCAGTTCTTC.

The V gene is TRBV15, the J gene TRBJ1-5, with TRBD1 matching 10 bases. The CDR3 consists of 14 residues. With V trimmed by 5 bases and J by 5 bases, 3 bases remained unmatched. Per the germline V gene, CDR1 is LNHNV and CDR2 is YYDKDF (reference sequence). Here the CDR3 reads CATSGDRGDQPQHF. CDR3 DNA sequence: TGTGCCACCAGCGGGGACAGGGGTGATCAGCCCCAGCATTTT.

This clone was seen more than once but under ten times. The genes are TRBV6-5 and TRBJ1-2; 9 nucleotides align to TRBD1. Unmatched junction bases numbered 7, after V lost 2 bases and J lost 6 bases. CDR3 size: 15 residues. The germline V gene has CDR1 MNHEY and CDR2 SVGAGI. CDR3 protein: CASSYHTGTGNGYTF. CDR3 coding DNA: TGTGCCAGCAGTTACCATACCGGGACAGGGAATGGCTACACCTTC.

The chain joins TRBV19 to TRBJ2-3; perhaps TRBD2 as D (7 bases). Germline V gene sequence: CDR1 LNHDA, CDR2 SQIVND (reference sequence). The CDR3 consists of 17 residues. Trimming removed 7 bases from V and 3 bases from J, with 23 bases in between. The CDR3 coding sequence is TGTGCCAGTATCCCGCCGGGGGAGGGAGGGGGAACAGATACGCAGTATTTT. Protein: CASIPPGEGGGTDTQYF.

The chain recombines TRBV4-3 with TRBJ2-1, with D possibly matching TRBD2 (6 bases). The CDR3 is 16 amino acids. Germline values: CDR1 LGHNA, CDR2 YSLEER. Trimming pared 1 base from V and 6 bases from J, leaving 16 bases between. The CDR3 is CASSQVWDFPINEQFF. CDR3 coding DNA: TGCGCCAGCAGCCAAGTGTGGGACTTCCCAATCAATGAGCAGTTCTTC.

The table lists this clone with a few counts. The chain carries TRBV7-2 and TRBJ2-5, with D tentatively TRBD1 or TRBD2 (5 bases each). Germline V CDR1 and CDR2: SGHTA, FQGNSA. CDR3 length equals 13 residues. V was trimmed by 5 bases and J by 5 bases, leaving 12 bases between them. CDR3 coding DNA: TGTGCCAGCAGCATGGGACGAAGCGAGACCCAGTACTTC. Its translation: CASSMGRSETQYF.

The chain links TRBV9 to TRBJ2-1, with D perhaps given as TRBD1 or TRBD2 (6 bases each). This CDR3 has 13 amino acids. Germline-derived CDR1 and CDR2 are SGDLS and YYNGEE. The V gene lost 4 bases and the J gene lost 9 bases, with 14 bases spanning the gap. CDR3 in DNA: TGTGCCAGCAGCTTAGGGGGGAGAGGTGAGCAGTTCTTC. As protein: CASSLGGRGEQFF.

This clone was detected a few times. The V and J genes are TRBV6-5 and TRBJ2-2; D gene uncertain. This CDR3 contains 13 residues. V shed 2 bases and J shed 8 bases, with 9 bases lying between them. Germline V gives CDR1 MNHEY, CDR2 SVGAGI. The CDR3 DNA is TGTGCCAGCAGTTACAGCCCGGAAGGGGAGCTGTTTTTT. Its protein is CASSYSPEGELFF.

The rearrangement links TRBV7-2 to TRBJ2-5; D remains ambiguous. The CDR3 covers 13 residues. Trimming shortened V by 1 base and J by 5 bases, and 8 bases separated the two germline ends. CDR1 is SGHTA, CDR2 FQGNSA, per germline. CDR3 coding DNA: TGTGCCAGCAGCTTAGATAGACTGGAGACCCAGTACTTC. Amino acids: CASSLDRLETQYF.

The gene calls are TRBV28 and TRBJ1-2, with 7 positions matching TRBD1. This CDR3 has 16 amino acids. Germline lookup yields CDR1 MDHEN and CDR2 SYDVKM. After removal of 6 bases from V and 3 bases from J, the junction contained 13 bases not matched to a gene. This chain's CDR3 is CASSSPSGQPHYGYTF. CDR3 nucleotides: TGTGCCAGCAGCTCCCCCTCGGGACAGCCCCACTATGGCTACACCTTC.

The V gene is TRBV7-9, the J gene TRBJ1-1; D remains ambiguous. The germline gives CDR1 SEHNR, CDR2 FQNEAQ (reference sequence). V lost 4 bases and J lost 6, with 9 bases in between. The CDR3 is 12 amino acids. The CDR3 spells CASSSRFPEAFF. CDR3 in DNA: TGTGCCAGCAGCTCGAGGTTCCCTGAAGCTTTCTTT.

This sequence joins TRBV19 and TRBJ2-4; weak D call: TRBD1 (5 bases). The germline CDR1 and CDR2 sequences are LNHDA and SQIVND (reference sequence). The CDR3 is 14 amino acids. The V end was cut by 3 bases, the J end by 7 bases, with 13 bases between. CDR3 in amino acids: CASSIGQGSNIQYF. The CDR3 region has the DNA TGTGCCAGTAGTATTGGGCAGGGAAGTAACATTCAGTACTTC.

This clone turned up a few times. The rearrangement joins TRBV10-3 to TRBJ1-1; a weak D match, TRBD1 (6 bases). The CDR3 is 15 residues long. Germline CDR1 is ENHRY and CDR2 is SYGVKD. Between the trimmed V and J ends, which lost 7 bases and 4 bases, there was a span of 19 bases. CDR3 nucleotide sequence: TGTGCCATCACCCCCTCCACAGGGCGCGGCACTGAAGCTTTCTTT. Translating it yields CAITPSTGRGTEAFF.

This clone is a singleton in its sample. This chain links TRBV5-4 with TRBJ2-1, with D hard to call. Germline CDR1 SGHNT, CDR2 YYREEE (reference sequence). The CDR3 is 11 amino acids. Trimming pared 4 bases from V and 5 bases from J, leaving 4 bases between. The CDR3 loop reads CASSSNNEQFF. The CDR3 bases are TGTGCCAGCAGCAGTAACAATGAGCAGTTCTTC.

The chain couples TRBV27 to TRBJ2-2; TRBD2 agrees at 8 bases. Germline V lookup: CDR1 MNHEY, CDR2 SMNVEV (reference sequence). The CDR3 is made up of 15 amino acids. Germline trimming cut 6 bases from V and 5 bases from J; bases unmatched to any gene: 8. CDR3 sequence reads: CASSPVVAGTGELFF. The CDR3 region has the DNA TGTGCCAGCAGCCCGGTGGTAGCGGGAACCGGGGAGCTGTTTTTT.

This clone was detected only once. The CDR3 region is CASSGETEAFF. The CDR3 nucleotides are TGTGCCAGCTCAGGAGAGACTGAAGCTTTCTTT. The rearrangement uses TRBV18 and TRBJ1-1; D is unresolved. The V end lost 5 bases, the J end lost 5 bases, and 6 bases lay between the germline ends. Germline CDR1 KGHSH, CDR2 LQKENI. The CDR3 consists of 11 residues.

This chain links TRBV19 with TRBJ2-1, with D possibly TRBD1 on 7 matching bases. V was shortened by 4 bases and J by 1 base, with 11 bases between the two germline ends. In germline, CDR1 is LNHDA, CDR2 SQIVND (reference sequence). The CDR3 is made up of 15 amino acids. The CDR3 region is CASSKAGQSYNEQFF. The CDR3 nucleotides are TGTGCCAGTAGTAAGGCGGGACAGTCCTACAATGAGCAGTTCTTC.

This clone was observed a single time. The chain carries TRBV27 and TRBJ1-2; TRBD1 matches at 8 bases. The CDR3 extends over 15 amino acids. The germline V gene encodes CDR1 MNHEY and CDR2 SMNVEV (reference sequence). The trim removed 5 bases at V and 6 bases at J, leaving 11 bases unmatched. The CDR3 coding sequence is TGTGCCAGCAGTGGGACAGGCCTACGTTCGGATGGCTACACCTTC. Translated, it gives CASSGTGLRSDGYTF.

This clone has a single count. The chain links TRBV14 to TRBJ2-7; unclear D gene. The CDR3 length is 13 residues. Germline V lookup: CDR1 SGHDN, CDR2 FVKESK. Between the trimmed V and J ends, which lost 1 base and 5 bases, there was a span of 9 bases. CDR3 DNA: TGTGCCAGCAGCCAAGGGGGTTGGGACGAGCAGTACTTC. Amino acid sequence: CASSQGGWDEQYF.

The chain has TRBV4-3 and TRBJ2-5, with D maybe TRBD2 (6 bases). V was cut by 0 bases and J by 4 bases, with 9 bases left in between. CDR3 size: 14 residues. Germline V lookup: CDR1 LGHNA, CDR2 YSLEER. The CDR3 DNA follows: TGCGCCAGCAGCCAAGATACTAGCAGAGAGACCCAGTACTTC. Its translation is CASSQDTSRETQYF.

V is TRBV5-1 and J is TRBJ2-1; 10 nucleotides line up with TRBD2. There are 16 residues in the CDR3. The V and J ends lost 0 bases and 5 bases, in that order; junction bases with no gene match: 5. Germline CDR1 SGHRS, CDR2 YFSETQ. CDR3 residues: CASSLETSGENNEQFF. The CDR3 nucleotides read TGCGCCAGCAGCTTGGAAACTAGCGGGGAGAACAATGAGCAGTTCTTC. Complete variable domain (other parts from reference TRBV5-1 and TRBJ2-1): KAGVTQTPRYLIKTRGQQVTLSCSPISGHRSVSWYQQTPGQGLQFLFEYFSETQRNKGNFPGRFSGRQFSNSRSEMNVSTLELGDSALYLCASSLETSGENNEQFFGPGTRLTVL.

The genes are TRBV27 and TRBJ1-1; 7 nucleotides line up with TRBD1. CDR1 and CDR2 from the germline V gene are MNHEY and SMNVEV (reference sequence). The CDR3 covers 14 residues. Trimming took 2 bases from V and 4 from J; bases not matched to a gene: 4. The CDR3: CASSLQGEITEAFF. Here the CDR3 DNA reads TGTGCCAGCAGTTTACAGGGGGAGATCACTGAAGCTTTCTTT.

The V gene is TRBV7-3, the J gene TRBJ1-3; 10 bases are a match to TRBD1. This CDR3 contains 15 residues. Unmatched junction bases numbered 9, after V lost 5 bases and J lost 8 bases. CDR1 is SGHTA and CDR2 is FQGTGA in the germline V gene. CDR3 bases: TGTGCCAGCAGCCGCGCGACAGGGGGCACGGACACCATATATTTT. It translates to CASSRATGGTDTIYF.

This chain uses TRBV5-1 with TRBJ2-1; 15 nucleotides line up with TRBD2. Losses at the gene ends were 3 bases for V and 5 bases for J; bases not matched to a gene: 9. CDR1 is SGHRS and CDR2 is YFSETQ in the germline V gene. CDR3 size: 18 residues. CDR3 protein: CASSSGLAGGQGNNEQFF. CDR3 in DNA: TGCGCCAGCAGCTCGGGACTAGCGGGGGGCCAGGGGAACAATGAGCAGTTCTTC.

The chain joins TRBV27 to TRBJ1-3; no clear D gene. Germline-derived CDR1 and CDR2 are MNHEY and SMNVEV (reference sequence). Deletions cut 0 bases from V and 0 bases from J, with 6 bases between. The CDR3 length is 15 residues. The CDR3 is CASSLSPASGNTIYF. The CDR3 coding sequence is TGTGCCAGCAGTTTATCGCCCGCCTCTGGAAACACCATATATTTT.

J is TRBJ1-2 and V is TRBV5-1; the D gene is possibly TRBD1 (5 bases). V was trimmed by 0 bases and J by 1 base, leaving 13 bases between them. Germline loops: CDR1 SGHRS, CDR2 YFSETQ. The CDR3 covers 16 residues. CDR3 residues: CASSLALLGRNYGYTF. The CDR3 bases are TGCGCCAGCAGCTTGGCCCTATTGGGACGTAACTATGGCTACACCTTC. Drawing the rest from reference TRBV5-1 and TRBJ1-2, the complete variable domain is KAGVTQTPRYLIKTRGQQVTLSCSPISGHRSVSWYQQTPGQGLQFLFEYFSETQRNKGNFPGRFSGRQFSNSRSEMNVSTLELGDSALYLCASSLALLGRNYGYTFGSGTRLTVV.